The 5 T cell receptor beta chains below come from one sample, sequenced in a study of blood T cell repertoires in COVID-19. The table came from immunoSEQ multiplex PCR; TCRdb's copy has only in-frame clones and leaves some out. The table has under 300,000 clones, about 87% seen once. The material sequenced was PBMCs or T cells enriched from blood (not recorded which). The receptors shown here come from a woman aged 45-65 years who had recovered from COVID-19.

This chain connects TRBV7-2 to TRBJ2-7; tentative D call: TRBD2 (5 bases). The V gene's germline CDR1 is SGHTA and CDR2 FQGNSA. There are 14 residues in the CDR3. The V and J ends lost 2 bases and 3 bases respectively, with 11 bases between them. The CDR3 nucleotides are TGTGCCAGCAGCTTAAGAGCGGCCAACTACGAGCAGTACTTC. Its protein product is CASSLRAANYEQYF.

V usage is TRBV11-2 and J usage is TRBJ2-1, with D maybe TRBD2 (5 bases). Germline CDR1 reads SGHAT; CDR2 reads FQNNGV. Trimming took off 4 bases at V and 9 bases at J, with 19 bases between the two ends. The CDR3 consists of 15 residues. The CDR3 protein is CASSSFREERAEQFF. The CDR3 region has the DNA TGTGCCAGCAGCTCGTTCCGGGAAGAGAGGGCTGAGCAGTTCTTC. The entire variable domain, with the rest obtained from reference TRBV11-2 and TRBJ2-1, is as follows: EAGVAQSPRYKIIEKRQSVAFWCNPISGHATLYWYQQILGQGPKLLIQFQNNGVVDDSQLPKDRFSAERLKGVDSTLKIQPAKLEDSAVYLCASSSFREERAEQFFGPGTRLTVL.

This chain uses TRBV9 with TRBJ1-2; possibly TRBD1 for D (5 bases). The CDR3 loop spans 12 amino acids. V was clipped by 4 bases and J by 4 bases, with 8 bases between them. Germline V CDR1 and CDR2: SGDLS, YYNGEE. The CDR3 sequence is CASSPDSYGYTF. The CDR3 bases are TGTGCCAGCAGCCCAGACAGCTATGGCTACACCTTC.

This clone appeared once. This chain links TRBV28 with TRBJ1-2; D possibly corresponds to TRBD1 (5 bases). V was trimmed by 7 bases and J by 8 bases, leaving 20 bases between them. Germline loops: CDR1 MDHEN, CDR2 SYDVKM. The CDR3 is 14 amino acids. The CDR3 spells CASTLVGRAWGYTF. The DNA for the CDR3 is TGTGCCAGCACCCTGGTAGGCAGGGCTTGGGGCTACACCTTC.

The rearrangement links TRBV7-2 to TRBJ1-6; 7 bases line up with TRBD1. CDR3 length: 15 residues. Losses at the gene ends were 5 bases for V and 2 bases for J; bases not matched to a gene: 3. Germline V gene data show CDR1 as SGHTA and CDR2 as FQGNSA. The CDR3, as DNA: TGTGCCAGCAGCGCCGGACAGGCCTATAATTCACCCCTCCACTTT. Residues: CASSAGQAYNSPLHF.